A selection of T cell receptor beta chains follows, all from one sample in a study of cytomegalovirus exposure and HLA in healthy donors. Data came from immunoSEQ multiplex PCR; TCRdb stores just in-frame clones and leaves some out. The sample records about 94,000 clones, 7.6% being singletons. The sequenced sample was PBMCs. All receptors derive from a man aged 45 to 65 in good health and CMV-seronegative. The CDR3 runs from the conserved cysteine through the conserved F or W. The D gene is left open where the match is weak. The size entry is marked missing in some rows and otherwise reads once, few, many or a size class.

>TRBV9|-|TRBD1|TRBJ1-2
TGTGCCAGCAGCGTAGCTACAGGGGGGTTCGGGTATGGCTACACCTTC
CASSVATGGFGYGYTF
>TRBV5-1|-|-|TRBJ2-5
TGCGCCAGCAGCTTGGTAACGCGGGCCTCAATACAAGAGACCCAGTACTTC
CASSLVTRASIQETQYF
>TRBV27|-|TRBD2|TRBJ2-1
TGTGCCAGCACCCCTGGGAGGGGTGAGGGCAATGAGCAGTTCTTC
CASTPGRGEGNEQFF
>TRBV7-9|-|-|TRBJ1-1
TGTGCCAGCAGCTCAAAGGGGGATAACACTGAAGCTTTCTTT
CASSSKGDNTEAFF
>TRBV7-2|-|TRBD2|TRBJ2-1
TGTGCCAGCAGCTTAATGCGGGAGGCGAGTGGTGAGCAGTTCTTC
CASSLMREASGEQFF
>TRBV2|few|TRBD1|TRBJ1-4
TGTGCCAGCAGTGAAGGCTCAGGGGGCTCTATTGCAACTAATGAAAAACTGTTTTTT
CASSEGSGGSIATNEKLFF
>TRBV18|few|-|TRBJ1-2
TGTGCCAGCTCACCATTCGAGTCCACCTATGGCTACACCTTC
CASSPFESTYGYTF
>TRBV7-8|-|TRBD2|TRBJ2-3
TGCGCCAGCTCGGGGGGGCAGTCGAGCACAGATACGCAGTATTTT
CASSGGQSSTDTQYF
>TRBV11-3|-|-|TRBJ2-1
TGTGCCAGCAGCTTCCCCCTAAAGAGGCCGGAGACGTTCTTC
CASSFPLKRPETFF
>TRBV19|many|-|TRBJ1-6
TGTGCCAGCGCGGGGGGGGCGGAAAATTCACCCCTCCACTTT
CASAGGAENSPLHF
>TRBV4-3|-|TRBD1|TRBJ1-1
TGCGCCAGCAGCCCCTACTCCGGACAGGGGGCTGAAGCTTTCTTT
CASSPYSGQGAEAFF
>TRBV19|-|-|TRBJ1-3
TGTGCCAGTAGTATAGAGGTACGGAGTTCCCGGAGCACCATATATTTT
CASSIEVRSSRSTIYF
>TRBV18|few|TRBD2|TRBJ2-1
TGTGCCAGCTCACCACCTAGCGGGAGTTTTAATGAGCAGTTCTTC
CASSPPSGSFNEQFF
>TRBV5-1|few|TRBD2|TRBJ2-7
TGCGCCAGCAGCTTTAGCGGGCTCTCCTACGAGCAGTACTTC
CASSFSGLSYEQYF
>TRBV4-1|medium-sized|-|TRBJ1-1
TGCGCCAGCAGCTCTCAGGGCGTTGGAAACACTGAAGCTTTCTTT
CASSSQGVGNTEAFF
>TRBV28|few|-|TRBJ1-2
TGTGCCAGCAGTCCAGGACAGTTCTATGGCTACACCTTC
CASSPGQFYGYTF
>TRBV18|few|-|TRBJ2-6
TGTGCCAGCTCACCACAGGAGATGCAACACTCTGGGGCCAACGTCCTGACTTTC
CASSPQEMQHSGANVLTF
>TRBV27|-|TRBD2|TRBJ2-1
TGTGCCAGCAGTCCAAAACGTACCGGGACTAGCACATTCAATGAGCAGTTCTTC
CASSPKRTGTSTFNEQFF
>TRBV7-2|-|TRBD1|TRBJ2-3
TGTGCCAGCAGCGGCTTCGGAATACAGGGGGCTCGCACAGATACGCAGTATTTT
CASSGFGIQGARTDTQYF
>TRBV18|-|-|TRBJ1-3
TGTGCCAGCTCCCAGTTTGTGGGTGAGGCTGGAAACACCATATATTTT
CASSQFVGEAGNTIYF
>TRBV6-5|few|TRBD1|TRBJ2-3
TGTGCCAGCAGTTTCGGACAGGGGAGAAATACGCAGTATTTT
CASSFGQGRNTQYF
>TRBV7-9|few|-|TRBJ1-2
TGTGCCAGCAGCTTAGCGGACAGTAGATATGGCTACACCTTC
CASSLADSRYGYTF
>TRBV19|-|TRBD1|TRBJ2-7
TGTGCCAGTAGTATATCATCCCTCCAGGGACAGAGCCTGTCCTACGAGCAGTACTTC
CASSISSLQGQSLSYEQYF
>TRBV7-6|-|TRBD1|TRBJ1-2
TGTGCCAGCAGCTCGGGACAGGGAACCTATGGCTACACCTTC
CASSSGQGTYGYTF
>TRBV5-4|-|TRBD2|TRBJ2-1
TGTGCCAGCAGCTTCGGCGGGGGGACCCTTTCCTACAATGAGCAGTTCTTC
CASSFGGGTLSYNEQFF
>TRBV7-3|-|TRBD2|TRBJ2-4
TGTGCCAGCAGCGGGACCGGGACTAGTGGCGACATTCAGTACTTC
CASSGTGTSGDIQYF
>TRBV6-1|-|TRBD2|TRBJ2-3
TGTGCCAGCAGTCTAGCGGGGGGGCCAGGAACGCAGTATTTT
CASSLAGGPGTQYF
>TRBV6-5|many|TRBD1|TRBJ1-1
TGTGCCAGCAGTTGGACAGGGAACACTGAAGCTTTCTTT
CASSWTGNTEAFF
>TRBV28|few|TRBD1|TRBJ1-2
TGTGCCAGCAGTTTAGGGACAGCGGCTAACTATGGCTACACCTTC
CASSLGTAANYGYTF
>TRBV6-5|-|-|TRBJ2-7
TGTGCCAGCAGAAAGACAGGAGACTCCTACGAGCAGTACTTC
CASRKTGDSYEQYF
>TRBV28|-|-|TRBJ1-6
TGTGCCAGCAGATCCCAGGGCAATTCACCCCTCCACTTT
CASRSQGNSPLHF
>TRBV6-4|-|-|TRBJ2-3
TGTGCCAGCAGTGAACAGCCTAGCACAGATACGCAGTATTTT
CASSEQPSTDTQYF
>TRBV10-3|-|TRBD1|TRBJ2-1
TGTGCCATCAGTGGCCAACCGGGACAGGGGTACAATGAGCAGTTCTTC
CAISGQPGQGYNEQFF
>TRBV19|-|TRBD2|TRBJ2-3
TGTGCCAGTAGTAGGGCTCCGGGACTAGCGGGAGGATACACAGATACGCAGTATTTT
CASSRAPGLAGGYTDTQYF
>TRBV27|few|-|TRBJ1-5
TGTGCCAGCAGTACAATAACAGGGCGGCACCAGCCCCAGCATTTT
CASSTITGRHQPQHF
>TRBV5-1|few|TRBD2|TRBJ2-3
TGCGCCAGCAGCCCCGATAGCGGGAAGGTCACAGATACGCAGTATTTT
CASSPDSGKVTDTQYF
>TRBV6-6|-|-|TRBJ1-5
TGTGCCAGCACCAGGAGGAGCAATCAGCCCCAGCATTTT
CASTRRSNQPQHF
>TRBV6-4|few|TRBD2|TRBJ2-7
TGTGCCAGCAAGGGTAACGGGAGGGCCTACGAGCAGTACTTC
CASKGNGRAYEQYF
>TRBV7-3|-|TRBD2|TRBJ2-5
TGTGCCAGCAGCCTGGGACTACGGTCACCGGAGACCCAGTACTTC
CASSLGLRSPETQYF
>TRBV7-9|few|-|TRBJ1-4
TGTGCCAGCAGCTTGGCACAGTACGGAAAACTGTTTTTT
CASSLAQYGKLFF
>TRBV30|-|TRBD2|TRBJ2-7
TGTGCCTGGAGAGAACTGGCGGGAGTGGGCGACGAGCAGTACTTC
CAWRELAGVGDEQYF
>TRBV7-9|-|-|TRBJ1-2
TGTGCCAGCAGCCTCGGACAGATTTATGGCTACACCTTC
CASSLGQIYGYTF
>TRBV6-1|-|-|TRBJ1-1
TGTGCCACTACGGGACATTTTGGTTTGGGGACTGAAGCTTTCTTT
CATTGHFGLGTEAFF
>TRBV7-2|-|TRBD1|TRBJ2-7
TGTGCCAGCAGCTTAGCCGGACAGGGGGCCGGGGAGCAGTACTTC
CASSLAGQGAGEQYF
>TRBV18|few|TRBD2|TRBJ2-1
TGTGCCAGCTCACGAGAGACTAGCCTTGTCGGTGAGCAGTTCTTC
CASSRETSLVGEQFF
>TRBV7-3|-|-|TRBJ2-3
TGTGCCAGCTCCGTTGGGGCTAGCGGCACAGATACGCAGTATTTT
CASSVGASGTDTQYF
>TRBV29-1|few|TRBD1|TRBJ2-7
TGCAGCGTTGATACAGGGGCCTCCTACGAGCAGTACTTC
CSVDTGASYEQYF